The 8 T cell receptor beta chains listed next were all sequenced from one sample in a study of regulatory T cells in long-lasting Graves disease. Time point noted: newly diagnosed GD, antithyroid drugs for less than 3 months. TCR sequences were obtained from RNA taken from PBMCs. Through Arm-PCR of CDR3 regions and iRepertoire HTBI primers, TCR beta libraries were built. In TCRdb, the multiplex PCR reads were re-called with MiXCR into one record per CDR3 protein. Of roughly 430,000 distinct CDR3 sequences listed, less than 20% are singletons. A further study also used this sample, focusing on T cells in Graves' hyperthyroidism and ophthalmopathy.

Sequencing used peripheral blood mononuclear cells (PBMCs), obtained at new diagnosis, from a patient treated with antithyroid drugs. The receptors derive from a young woman with Graves disease.

The chain uses TRBV7-9 and TRBJ2-1, with a tentative D call TRBD1 (6 bases). This CDR3 comprises 20 residues. Germline CDR1 and CDR2: SEHNR and FQNEAQ (reference sequence). With 0 bases removed from V and 2 bases from J, the gap between germline ends came to 23 bases. The CDR3, as DNA: TGTGCCAGCAGCTTAGCGCTGGACAGCTGGGATTCTACCCCCTACAATGAGCAGTTCTTC. As protein: CASSLALDSWDSTPYNEQFF.

This sequence joins TRBV6-1 and TRBJ1-2, with D perhaps matching TRBD1 (6 bases). Trimming stripped 6 bases from V and 5 bases from J, with 19 bases between. This CDR3 has 15 amino acids. In germline, CDR1 is MNHNS, CDR2 SASEGT. The CDR3 DNA is TGTGCCAGCAGGAAGGAAGGGGGGGGGGGGTATGGCTACACCTTC. As protein: CASRKEGGGGYGYTF.

This clonotype has only a few counts. V usage is TRBV4-3 and J usage is TRBJ2-1, with 10 bases that match TRBD1. The CDR3 runs 16 residues. The germline V gene encodes CDR1 LGHNA and CDR2 YSLEER. Trimming removed 3 bases from V and 3 bases from J; junction bases left unmatched: 5. The CDR3 DNA reads TGCGCCAGCAGCCACCGGGACAGGGGTCTCTACAATGAGCAGTTCTTC. Amino acid sequence: CASSHRDRGLYNEQFF.

The chain recombines TRBV12-3 or TRBV12-4 with TRBJ2-7, with D perhaps TRBD2 (7 bases). CDR3 length equals 14 residues. The germline V and J ends were trimmed by 3 bases and 6 bases, with 15 bases remaining between them. CDR3 nucleotide sequence: TGTGCCAGCAGTTTCCTCCGGGGGGCAGGCGAGCAGTACTTC. This gives the protein CASSFLRGAGEQYF.

This clonotype was picked up many times. The gene calls are TRBV28 and TRBJ1-4, with a tentative D call TRBD1 (6 bases). Germline CDR1 reads MDHEN; CDR2 reads SYDVKM. The length of the CDR3 is 15 residues. Trimming removed 3 bases at V and 5 bases at J, with 13 bases between. CDR3 DNA sequence: TGTGCCAGCAGTTTGGTTGGGGGCGCCAATGAAAAACTGTTTTTT. It translates to CASSLVGGANEKLFF.

This clonotype was detected ten times or more. The chain employs TRBV13 and TRBJ2-5, with 7 nucleotides matching TRBD2. This CDR3 spans 18 amino acids. J gave up 2 bases and V 0 bases, and 12 bases lay outside the gene matches. CDR1 and CDR2 from the germline V gene are PRHDT and FYEKMQ (reference sequence). As DNA, the CDR3 is TGTGCCAGCAGCTTAGGCCCCCCCCAGGGAGGGGAACAAGAGACCCAGTACTTC. Translated: CASSLGPPQGGEQETQYF.

The V call is TRBV3-1, the J call TRBJ2-4, with D unclear. CDR1 LGHDT and CDR2 YNNKEL come from the germline V gene (reference sequence). Trimming removed 0 bases from V and 13 bases from J, with 19 bases in between. CDR3 length: 15 residues. Here the CDR3 reads CASSQDSYGSNEQYF. DNA of the CDR3: TGTGCCAGCAGCCAAGATAGTTACGGCTCGAATGAGCAGTACTTC.

The rearrangement joins TRBV9 to TRBJ1-1; 8 bases align to TRBD1. Germline loops: CDR1 SGDLS, CDR2 YYNGEE. The CDR3 loop spans 15 amino acids. With 4 bases clipped from V and 4 bases from J, the junction kept 9 bases outside the gene matches. CDR3 sequence: CASSPYIRGLTEAFF. In DNA form, the CDR3 reads TGTGCCAGCAGCCCTTATATCAGGGGGCTCACTGAAGCTTTCTTT.